The 31 T cell receptor beta chains presented below share a single source sample, sequenced in a study of early T cells in non-severe SARS-CoV-2 infection. TCRdb redid the calling of the 5' RACE reads with MiXCR, one entry per CDR3 protein. The data contain 90,000 to 120,000 distinct CDR3 sequences, 11% of them seen just once; the ten biggest clones take up about 8%. Specimen: whole blood. These receptors all stem from an adult who was a healthcare worker with PCR-confirmed SARS-CoV-2 infection or an uninfected control (not recorded which).

This clonotype was detected only a few times. V is TRBV3-1 and J is TRBJ2-1; D might be TRBD2 (5 bases). The CDR3 extends over 13 amino acids. Germline CDR1 LGHDT, CDR2 YNNKEL (reference sequence). V lost 0 bases and J lost 12, with 12 bases in between. The CDR3 nucleotides are TGTGCCAGCAGCCAAGAACGTGGTCGGGGGCAGTTCTTC. Translated, it gives CASSQERGRGQFF.

J is TRBJ1-2 and V is TRBV20-1; D remains unclear. The CDR3 runs to 14 residues. Trimming shortened V by 5 bases and J by 6 bases, and 19 bases separated the two germline ends. Germline V gene lookup returns CDR1 DFQATT and CDR2 SNEGSKA (reference sequence). This chain's CDR3 is CSASNRGLQNGYTF. In nucleotides, the CDR3 is TGCAGTGCTTCCAACCGCGGACTCCAAAATGGCTACACCTTC.

This clonotype was counted only a few times. The V call is TRBV20-1, the J call TRBJ2-3; D may correspond to TRBD1 or TRBD2 (5 bases each). The CDR3 spans 12 residues. V was clipped by 6 bases and J by 2 bases, with 9 bases between them. Looked up from germline, CDR1 is DFQATT and CDR2 is SNEGSKA (reference sequence). The CDR3 nucleotides are TGCAGTGCCAGGGACGTCACAGATACGCAGTATTTT. Translation: CSARDVTDTQYF.

At least ten counts were recorded for this clonotype. The chain links TRBV20-1 to TRBJ2-1, with 7 bases matching TRBD2. Germline-derived CDR1 and CDR2 are DFQATT and SNEGSKA (reference sequence). The CDR3 has 12 residues. The V gene end was trimmed by 4 bases and the J gene end by 10 bases; junction bases not matched to a gene: 7. The CDR3 DNA reads as TGCAGTGCTAATGCGGGAGTTCGAGAGCAGTTCTTC. This codes for CSANAGVREQFF.

This clonotype has more than one count but fewer than ten. V gene TRBV25-1 combines with J gene TRBJ1-4; TRBD1 matches 7 bases. This CDR3 has 17 amino acids. Germline V lookup: CDR1 MGHDK, CDR2 SYGVNS. Germline trimming cut 0 bases from V and 6 bases from J; bases unmatched to any gene: 10. The CDR3 loop reads CASSEYTGDREDEKLFF. The CDR3, as DNA: TGTGCCAGCAGTGAATATACGGGAGACAGGGAGGATGAAAAACTGTTTTTT.

This clonotype has just a few counts. J is TRBJ1-5 and V is TRBV7-9; 8 bases match TRBD1. The V gene's germline CDR1 is SEHNR and CDR2 FQNEAQ (reference sequence). Trimming cost V 5 bases and J 5 bases; bases outside gene matches: 5. The CDR3 spans 14 residues. The CDR3 bases are TGTGCCAGCAGCCGGACAGGGAGGGATCAGCCCCAGCATTTT. This encodes CASSRTGRDQPQHF.

The chain joins TRBV9 to TRBJ2-3; 9 nucleotides agree with TRBD2. V was clipped by 3 bases and J by 2 bases; unmatched bases: 4. This CDR3 comprises 15 residues. Germline assignment: CDR1 SGDLS and CDR2 YYNGEE. The CDR3 sequence is CASSGAGGVTDTQYF. Written as DNA, the CDR3 is TGTGCCAGCAGCGGGGCGGGAGGGGTCACAGATACGCAGTATTTT.

This clonotype appeared many times. The V gene is TRBV20-1, the J gene TRBJ1-2; D gene uncertain. The CDR3 extends over 12 amino acids. Germline V CDR1 and CDR2: DFQATT, SNEGSKA (reference sequence). Trimming pared 6 bases from V and 2 bases from J, leaving 10 bases between. CDR3 region: CSADGSNYGYTF. The DNA for the CDR3 is TGCAGTGCGGACGGGTCGAACTATGGCTACACCTTC.

In its sample, this clonotype was seen many times. The chain combines TRBV12-3 or TRBV12-4 with TRBJ1-2, with 7 nucleotides matching TRBD1. The length of the CDR3 is 13 residues. Trimming took 3 bases from V and 4 from J; bases not matched to a gene: 2. CDR3 amino acids: CASSFRGAYGYTF. The CDR3 coding sequence is TGTGCCAGCAGTTTCAGGGGGGCCTATGGCTACACCTTC.

The sample holds a few counts of this clonotype. The gene calls are TRBV15 and TRBJ1-4; tentatively, D is TRBD1 (5 bases). The CDR3 length is 17 residues. Trimming removed 0 bases from V and 1 base from J, with 12 bases in between. The germline V gene has CDR1 LNHNV and CDR2 YYDKDF (reference sequence). The CDR3 region has the DNA TGTGCCACCAGCAGAGATCCAGGGATAATAACTAATGAAAAACTGTTTTTT. It specifies CATSRDPGIITNEKLFF.

This chain links TRBV6-2 or TRBV6-3 with TRBJ1-1, with D possibly being TRBD1 (5 bases). CDR1 MNHEY and CDR2 SVGEGT come from the germline V gene. V lost 0 bases and J lost 11, with 16 bases in between. The CDR3 runs 14 residues. CDR3 in DNA: TGTGCCAGCAGTTACTCGACGGGGACTGGGTTGGCTTTCTTT. It specifies CASSYSTGTGLAFF.

This clonotype was counted a few times. The rearrangement uses TRBV20-1 and TRBJ2-5, with D unresolved. Trimming removed 0 bases at V and 5 bases at J, with 16 bases between. The CDR3 sequence is 15 residues long. Germline loops: CDR1 DFQATT, CDR2 SNEGSKA (reference sequence). The CDR3 sequence: CSARDLWASRETQYF. CDR3 coding DNA: TGCAGTGCTAGAGATCTCTGGGCGAGCAGGGAGACCCAGTACTTC.

This chain links TRBV20-1 with TRBJ1-4; tentatively, D is TRBD1 (5 bases). CDR1 DFQATT and CDR2 SNEGSKA come from the germline V gene (reference sequence). This CDR3 comprises 14 residues. Between the trimmed V and J ends, which lost 0 bases and 6 bases, there was a span of 11 bases. The CDR3 spells CSAREAREYEKLFF. The DNA for the CDR3 is TGCAGTGCTAGAGAGGCCAGGGAATATGAAAAACTGTTTTTT.

This clonotype was detected many times. The chain is built from TRBV5-6 and TRBJ2-7, with D possibly TRBD1 on 6 matching bases. The CDR3 covers 15 residues. V lost 4 bases and J 9 bases, leaving 23 bases between the germline ends. The V gene's germline CDR1 is SGHDT and CDR2 YYEEEE. Written as DNA, the CDR3 is TGTGCCAGCAGCGGAGAAGCCAGGGGCGCTATAGGGCAGTACTTC. This encodes CASSGEARGAIGQYF.

V is TRBV7-2 and J is TRBJ2-5; 13 nucleotides align to TRBD2. The CDR3 extends over 16 amino acids. Trimming took 5 bases from V and 4 from J; bases not matched to a gene: 7. Germline CDR1 reads SGHTA; CDR2 reads FQGNSA. CDR3 in amino acids: CASSTGTSGNRETQYF. The CDR3 DNA is TGTGCCAGCAGCACCGGGACTAGCGGGAATCGAGAGACCCAGTACTTC.

About this clonotype: Given a much more abundant clone one base away, this may be a read error. The CDR3 bases are TGTGCCAGCTCTCCCGGGACTAGATACTGGAATGAGCAGTTCTTC. Protein product: CASSPGTRYWNEQFF. The V and J genes are TRBV18 and TRBJ2-1; 8 nucleotides match TRBD2. Germline values: CDR1 KGHSH, CDR2 LQKENI. CDR3 length: 15 residues. V was clipped by 6 bases and J by 7 bases; unmatched bases: 11.

This clonotype has just a few counts. The rearrangement links TRBV29-1 to TRBJ2-1, with TRBD2 matching 7 bases. Trimming at V came to 4 bases and at J to 8 bases, leaving 8 bases not matched to a gene. CDR1 is SQVTM and CDR2 is ANQGSEA in the germline V gene. CDR3 length: 13 residues. The CDR3, as DNA: TGCAGCGTTGCTTGGGCTAGCGGATATGAGCAGTTCTTC. Translation: CSVAWASGYEQFF.

This clonotype showed up many times. This chain links TRBV28 with TRBJ1-2; D unclear. The V gene lost 4 bases and the J gene lost 4 bases, with 4 bases spanning the gap. This CDR3 region has 11 residues. Germline loops: CDR1 MDHEN, CDR2 SYDVKM. The CDR3 loop reads CASSSSYGYTF. CDR3 sequence (DNA): TGTGCCAGCAGTTCCTCCTATGGCTACACCTTC.

This clonotype appeared a few times. The genes are TRBV7-8 and TRBJ2-5; D gene uncertain. The CDR3 length is 16 residues. The V end lost 0 bases, the J end lost 1 base, and 12 bases lay between the germline ends. Germline values: CDR1 SGHVS, CDR2 FQNEAQ. In DNA, the CDR3 is TGTGCCAGCAGCTTAGCGCGGTCTACGCCCCAAGAGACCCAGTACTTC. Protein sequence: CASSLARSTPQETQYF.

The V call is TRBV12-3 or TRBV12-4, the J call TRBJ2-4; no clear D gene. The V end was cut by 4 bases, the J end by 4 bases, with 14 bases between. The CDR3 totals 15 residues. DNA for the CDR3: TGTGCCAGCAGTTCAGCACTGACGTGGAAAAACATTCAGTACTTC. Its translation is CASSSALTWKNIQYF.

This clonotype was seen more than once but under ten times. This chain joins TRBV6-5 and TRBJ2-2; a weak D match, TRBD1 (6 bases). CDR3 length equals 13 residues. V was trimmed by 6 bases and J by 7 bases, leaving 12 bases between them. The germline V gene has CDR1 MNHEY and CDR2 SVGAGI. This chain's CDR3 is CASRDRLYGELFF. The CDR3 DNA sequence: TGTGCCAGCAGAGACAGGCTATACGGGGAGCTGTTTTTT.

This clonotype has at least ten counts. The chain has TRBV10-3 and TRBJ2-5, with D possibly matching TRBD1 (6 bases). The CDR3 has 14 amino acids. V was pared by 0 bases and J by 5 bases, with 10 bases between. Germline values: CDR1 ENHRY, CDR2 SYGVKD. CDR3: CAISESLQGETQYF. CDR3 DNA: TGTGCCATCAGTGAGTCCCTACAGGGCGAGACCCAGTACTTC.

This clonotype was seen repeatedly, ten times or more. The V call is TRBV2, the J call TRBJ2-1; 13 bases match TRBD2. The CDR3 length is 13 residues. Germline lookup yields CDR1 SNHLY and CDR2 FYNNEI. V lost 8 bases to trimming and J lost 6 bases; unmatched junction nucleotides: 1. CDR3: CASGLAGVNEQFF. DNA of the CDR3: TGTGCCAGCGGACTAGCGGGAGTCAATGAGCAGTTCTTC.

The table lists this clonotype with a few counts. The chain links TRBV11-2 to TRBJ2-7, with a weak D call TRBD2 (6 bases). With 5 bases removed from V and 2 bases from J, the gap between germline ends came to 19 bases. CDR1 and CDR2 (germline): SGHAT, FQNNGV. The CDR3 consists of 16 residues. The CDR3 spells CASSPIRGRDAYEQYF. In nucleotides, the CDR3 is TGTGCCAGCAGCCCAATTCGAGGGCGGGACGCCTACGAGCAGTACTTC.

This clonotype was seen repeatedly, ten times or more. The gene calls are TRBV12-3 or TRBV12-4 and TRBJ1-1, with D possibly being TRBD1 (5 bases). CDR3 length equals 13 residues. Trimming took 6 bases from V and 4 from J, leaving 12 bases between them. CDR3 coding DNA: TGTGCCAGCAGGCAGGGTGTCGGCACTGAAGCTTTCTTT. Residues: CASRQGVGTEAFF.

Ten or more counts support this clonotype. The chain has TRBV20-1 and TRBJ2-2; D is undetermined. The CDR3 is 14 amino acids. Trimming took 3 bases from V and 4 from J, leaving 12 bases between them. The germline gives CDR1 DFQATT, CDR2 SNEGSKA (reference sequence). This CDR3 reads CSARAQDVTGELFF. CDR3 coding DNA: TGCAGTGCTAGGGCTCAGGACGTCACCGGGGAGCTGTTTTTT.

The rearrangement uses TRBV25-1 and TRBJ2-5, with 8 bases that match TRBD1. Germline V CDR1 and CDR2: MGHDK, SYGVNS. Unmatched junction bases numbered 5, after V lost 4 bases and J lost 7 bases. This CDR3 contains 13 residues. In DNA form, the CDR3 reads TGTGCCAGCAGTGTCGGCGACAGGGGGACCCAGTACTTC. It yields the protein CASSVGDRGTQYF.

This clonotype was picked up a small number of times. The chain combines TRBV5-1 with TRBJ2-2; 7 bases map to TRBD1. The CDR3 contains 15 residues. The germline V gene encodes CDR1 SGHRS and CDR2 YFSETQ. The junction had 10 bases not matched to a gene; V was cut back by 4 bases and J by 7 bases. This CDR3 is CASSPDNRGNGELFF. CDR3 DNA: TGCGCCAGCAGCCCCGACAACAGGGGTAACGGGGAGCTGTTTTTT.

This clonotype was counted only a few times. The V gene is TRBV6-1, the J gene TRBJ1-6, with D unresolved. Trimming removed 1 base at V and 7 bases at J, with 11 bases between. The germline V gene has CDR1 MNHNS and CDR2 SASEGT. The CDR3 runs 15 residues. The CDR3 sequence is CASSEDSGGNSPLHF. CDR3 bases: TGTGCCAGCAGTGAAGATAGTGGAGGGAATTCACCCCTCCACTTT.

This clonotype occurred many times. CDR3 in amino acids: CASSQVQLPGSKEKLFF. In nucleotides, the CDR3 is TGCGCCAGCAGCCAAGTCCAACTCCCGGGCTCGAAAGAAAAACTGTTTTTT. The chain employs TRBV4-1 and TRBJ1-4; D gene ambiguous. The CDR3 consists of 17 residues. Trimming stripped 1 base from V and 8 bases from J, with 20 bases between. Germline V lookup: CDR1 MGHRA, CDR2 YSYEKL.

This clonotype was seen at least ten times. The chain couples TRBV28 to TRBJ1-1; 7 bases agree with TRBD1. J gave up 0 bases and V 6 bases, and 7 bases lay outside the gene matches. This CDR3 has 15 residues. The germline gives CDR1 MDHEN, CDR2 SYDVKM. The CDR3 spells CASSRPTGMNTEAFF. CDR3 sequence (DNA): TGTGCCAGCAGCCGCCCGACAGGGATGAACACTGAAGCTTTCTTT.